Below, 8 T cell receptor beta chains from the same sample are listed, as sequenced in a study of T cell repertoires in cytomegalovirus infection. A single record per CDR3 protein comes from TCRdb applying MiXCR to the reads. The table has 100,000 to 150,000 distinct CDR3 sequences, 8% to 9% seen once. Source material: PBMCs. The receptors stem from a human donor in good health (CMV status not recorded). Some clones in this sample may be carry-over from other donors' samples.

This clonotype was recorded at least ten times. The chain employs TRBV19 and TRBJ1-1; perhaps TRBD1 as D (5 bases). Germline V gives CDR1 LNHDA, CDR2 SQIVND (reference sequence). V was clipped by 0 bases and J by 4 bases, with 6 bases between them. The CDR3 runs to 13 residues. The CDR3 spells CASSIDRATEAFF. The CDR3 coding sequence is TGTGCCAGTAGTATAGACAGGGCCACTGAAGCTTTCTTT.

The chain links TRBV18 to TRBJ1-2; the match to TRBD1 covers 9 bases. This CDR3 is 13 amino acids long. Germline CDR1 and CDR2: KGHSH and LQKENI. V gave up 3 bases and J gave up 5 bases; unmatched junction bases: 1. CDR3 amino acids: CASSPDRGYGYTF. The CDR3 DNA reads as TGTGCCAGCTCACCGGACAGGGGTTATGGCTACACCTTC.

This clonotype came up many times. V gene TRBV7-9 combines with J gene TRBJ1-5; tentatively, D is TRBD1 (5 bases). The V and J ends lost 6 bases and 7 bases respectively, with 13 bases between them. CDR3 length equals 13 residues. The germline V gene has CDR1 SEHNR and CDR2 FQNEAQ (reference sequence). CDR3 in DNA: TGTGCCAGCAGTCTGGGGGGAGAACAGCCCCAGCATTTT. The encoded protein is CASSLGGEQPQHF.

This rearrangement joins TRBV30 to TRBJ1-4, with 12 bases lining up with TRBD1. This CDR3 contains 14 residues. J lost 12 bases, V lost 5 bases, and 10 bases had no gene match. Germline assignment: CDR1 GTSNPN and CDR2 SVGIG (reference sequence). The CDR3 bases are TGTGCCTGGGGACGGGGACAGGGGGCAGTGGAACTGTTTTTT. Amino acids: CAWGRGQGAVELFF. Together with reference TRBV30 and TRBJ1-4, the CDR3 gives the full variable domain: SQTIHQWPATLVQPVGSPLSLECTVEGTSNPNLYWYRQAAGRGLQLLFYSVGIGQISSEVPQNLSASRPQDRQFILSSKKLLLSDSGFYLCAWGRGQGAVELFFGSGTQLSVL.

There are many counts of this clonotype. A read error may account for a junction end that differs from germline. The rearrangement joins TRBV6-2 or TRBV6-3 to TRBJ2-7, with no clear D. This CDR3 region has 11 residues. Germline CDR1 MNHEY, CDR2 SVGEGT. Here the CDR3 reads CASTDFYERYF. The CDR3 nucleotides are TGTGCCAGCACCGATTTCTACGAGCGGTACTTC.

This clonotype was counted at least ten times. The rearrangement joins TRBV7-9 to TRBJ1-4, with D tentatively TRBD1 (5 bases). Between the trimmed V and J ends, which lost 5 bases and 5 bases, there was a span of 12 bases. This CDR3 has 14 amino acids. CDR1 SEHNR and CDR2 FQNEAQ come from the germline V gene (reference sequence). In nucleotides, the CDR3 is TGTGCCAGCAGCATAGACAGCTACAATGAAAAACTGTTTTTT. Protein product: CASSIDSYNEKLFF.

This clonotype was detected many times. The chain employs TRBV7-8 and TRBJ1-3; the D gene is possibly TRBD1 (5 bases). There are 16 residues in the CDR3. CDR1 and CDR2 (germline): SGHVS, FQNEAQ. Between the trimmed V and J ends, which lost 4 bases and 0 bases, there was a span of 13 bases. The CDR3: CASSYRDLSSGNTIYF. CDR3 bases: TGTGCCAGCAGCTACCGGGACCTAAGCTCTGGAAACACCATATATTTT. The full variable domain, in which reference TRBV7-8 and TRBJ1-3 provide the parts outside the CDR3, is GAGVSQSPRYKVAKRGQDVALRCDPISGHVSLFWYQQALGQGPEFLTYFQNEAQLDKSGLPSDRFFAERPEGSVSTLKIQRTQQEDSAVYLCASSYRDLSSGNTIYFGEGSWLTVV.

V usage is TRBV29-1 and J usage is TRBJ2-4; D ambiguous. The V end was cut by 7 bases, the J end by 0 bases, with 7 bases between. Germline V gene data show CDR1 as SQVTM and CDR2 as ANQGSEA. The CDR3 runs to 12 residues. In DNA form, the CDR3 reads TGCAGCGCAGAATTAGCCAAAAACATTCAGTACTTC. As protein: CSAELAKNIQYF. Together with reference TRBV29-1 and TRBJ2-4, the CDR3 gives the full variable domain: SAVISQKPSRDICQRGTSLTIQCQVDSQVTMMFWYRQQPGQSLTLIATANQGSEATYESGFVIDKFPISRPNLTFSTLTVSNMSPEDSSIYLCSAELAKNIQYFGAGTRLSVL.